Listed here is a single T cell receptor beta chain. The sample belongs to a study of blood T cell repertoires in COVID-19. Study at large: The study drew acute and convalescent COVID-19 samples from the United States, Italy and Spain. T cells, B-cell-depleted T cells, or PBMCs supplied cDNA or gDNA.

V was cut by 2 bases and J by 4 bases, with 14 bases left in between. This CDR3 comprises 15 residues. Per the germline V gene, CDR1 is KGHSH and CDR2 is LQKENI. Authors' processing steps: The authors estimated nucleated cell counts from reference gene primer amplification. Only in-frame clones appear in the TCRdb table, and some are missing; sequencing was by immunoSEQ multiplex PCR. V and J calls and clone size come straight from that table; D and trimming were deduced from the DNA. The sample consists of 91,000 or so clones, 70% to 90% of them appearing once. The origin of this receptor is a woman aged 60-75 years in a cohort sampled during active or convalescent COVID-19. Sequencing was done on a sample of peripheral blood. The chain carries TRBV18 and TRBJ1-2, with a tentative D call TRBD1 (6 bases). Here the CDR3 DNA reads TGTGCCAGCTCACCAAACAGGGCAGTAGGCTATGGCTACACCTTC. Amino acids: CASSPNRAVGYGYTF.